These 9 T cell receptor beta chains were sequenced from one sample in a study of blood T cell repertoires in COVID-19. Some clones are missing from TCRdb's copy, which holds only in-frame ones; the method was immunoSEQ multiplex PCR. The sample holds under 400,000 clones, more than 70% seen once. The sequenced sample was peripheral blood. Receptors originate from a woman aged 25 to 45 with COVID-19, enrolled during active disease.

This clone appeared many times. The chain recombines TRBV25-1 with TRBJ1-2, with TRBD1 as a possible D gene (6 bases). Germline CDR1 is MGHDK and CDR2 is SYGVNS. CDR3 length: 13 residues. V lost 5 bases, J lost 5 bases, and 12 bases lay in between. The CDR3 region is CASSPGTNYGYTF. CDR3 bases: TGTGCCAGCAGTCCTGGGACAAATTATGGCTACACCTTC.

V is TRBV4-2 and J is TRBJ1-2; perhaps TRBD1 as D (5 bases). Trimming removed 0 bases at V and 5 bases at J, with 7 bases between. Germline loops: CDR1 LGHNA, CDR2 YNFKEQ. The CDR3 is made up of 13 amino acids. CDR3 DNA: TGTGCCAGCAGCCAAGATCGGGGGTATGGCTACACCTTC. It codes for CASSQDRGYGYTF.

The chain employs TRBV5-5 and TRBJ2-7, with D perhaps matching TRBD1 (5 bases). The CDR3 spans 16 residues. From germline, CDR1 is SGHKS and CDR2 YYEKEE (reference sequence). Trimming took 2 bases from V and 6 from J, leaving 21 bases between them. DNA for the CDR3: TGTGCCAGCAGCTTCCCGGCCCGGCAGGGTGGCTTCGAGCAGTACTTC. This codes for CASSFPARQGGFEQYF.

The chain links TRBV20-1 to TRBJ2-3; no clear D. This CDR3 is built from 12 residues. Germline V CDR1 and CDR2: DFQATT, SNEGSKA (reference sequence). Trimming pared 3 bases from V and 6 bases from J, leaving 10 bases between. The CDR3 protein is CSASRPRDTQYF. In DNA form, the CDR3 reads TGCAGTGCTAGTAGGCCGAGGGATACGCAGTATTTT.

The V call is TRBV5-1, the J call TRBJ2-3, with D perhaps TRBD2 (7 bases). The CDR3 runs to 15 residues. The V end was cut by 4 bases, the J end by 6 bases, with 18 bases between. The V gene's germline CDR1 is SGHRS and CDR2 YFSETQ. CDR3 protein: CASSTSGGPSDTQYF. The CDR3 region has the DNA TGCGCCAGCAGCACGTCCGGGGGGCCATCGGATACGCAGTATTTT.

This clone has a single count. The genes are TRBV24-1 and TRBJ2-5; 8 bases match TRBD1. The CDR3 contains 15 residues. V gave up 0 bases and J gave up 4 bases; unmatched junction bases: 3. Per the germline V gene, CDR1 is KGHDR and CDR2 is SFDVKD. The CDR3 region has the DNA TGTGCCACCAGTGATTTGCGGACAGGGACAGAGACCCAGTACTTC. Its translation: CATSDLRTGTETQYF.

The rearrangement uses TRBV5-1 and TRBJ2-1, with TRBD2 matching over 13 bases. Trimming cost V 8 bases and J 5 bases; bases outside gene matches: 4. The CDR3 is made up of 14 amino acids. Looked up from germline, CDR1 is SGHRS and CDR2 is YFSETQ. The CDR3 loop is CASQGTSGNNEQFF. The CDR3 bases are TGCGCCAGTCAAGGGACTAGCGGGAACAATGAGCAGTTCTTC. Full variable domain (outside the CDR3, taken from reference TRBV5-1 and TRBJ2-1): KAGVTQTPRYLIKTRGQQVTLSCSPISGHRSVSWYQQTPGQGLQFLFEYFSETQRNKGNFPGRFSGRQFSNSRSEMNVSTLELGDSALYLCASQGTSGNNEQFFGPGTRLTVL.

This clone was recorded only once. The chain couples TRBV10-1 to TRBJ2-5, with TRBD1 as a possible D gene (5 bases). Trimming shortened V by 7 bases and J by 10 bases, and 19 bases separated the two germline ends. CDR3 length: 13 amino acids. The V gene's germline CDR1 is WNHNN and CDR2 SYGVQD (reference sequence). The CDR3 is CASTLTARVCQYF. CDR3 in DNA: TGCGCCAGCACGCTGACAGCTCGAGTGTGCCAGTACTTC.

J is TRBJ2-3 and V is TRBV24-1; a weak D match, TRBD2 (5 bases). V was shortened by 3 bases and J by 1 base, with 10 bases between the two germline ends. Germline CDR1 reads KGHDR; CDR2 reads SFDVKD. The CDR3 runs 15 residues. The CDR3 DNA reads as TGTGCCACCAGTGATCCCACGCGGGGCACAGATACGCAGTATTTT. It encodes CATSDPTRGTDTQYF.